The 17 T cell receptor beta chains reported below all come from one sample, sequenced in a study of T-cell reconstitution after alpha-beta-depleted transplantation in children. TCRbeta library construction was performed incorporating unique molecular identifiers. TCRdb independently ran MiXCR on the PCR reads; one entry per CDR3 protein. The repertoire holds roughly 500,000 distinct CDR3 sequences, with over 25% as singletons. The material sequenced was PBMCs from the stem cell graft donor, taken from the stem cell graft. The receptors were sampled from a human donor who donated a stem cell graft to a child with aplastic anemia.

The chain uses TRBV7-9 and TRBJ2-3, with D possibly being TRBD1 (7 bases). Per the germline V gene, CDR1 is SEHNR and CDR2 is FQNEAQ (reference sequence). The CDR3 runs to 13 residues. V was clipped by 7 bases and J by 6 bases, with 14 bases between them. In DNA, the CDR3 is TGTGCCAGCAAGGAGGGGGCCGTGGATACGCAGTATTTT. It specifies CASKEGAVDTQYF.

V and J are TRBV7-2 and TRBJ2-7; 13 nucleotides line up with TRBD2. J lost 6 bases, V lost 2 bases, and 10 bases had no gene match. Germline V gene lookup returns CDR1 SGHTA and CDR2 FQGNSA. The CDR3 length is 17 residues. CDR3 coding DNA: TGTGCCAGCAGCTTATTGGGACGGACTAGCGGGAGAGCCGAGCAGTACTTC. It codes for CASSLLGRTSGRAEQYF.

This clonotype was found a few times. The chain employs TRBV15 and TRBJ2-2, with D perhaps matching TRBD1 (5 bases). V dropped 5 bases and J dropped 3 bases, with 16 bases sitting between them. This CDR3 region has 16 residues. Germline V gene data show CDR1 as LNHNV and CDR2 as YYDKDF (reference sequence). CDR3 residues: CATSLFTDRDTGELFF. The DNA of the CDR3 is TGTGCCACCAGCCTCTTTACCGACAGAGACACCGGGGAGCTGTTTTTT.

This clonotype was recorded only once. CDR3 region: CAWNSGPAFADTQYF. The CDR3 coding sequence is TGTGCCTGGAATTCCGGGCCTGCCTTTGCAGATACGCAGTATTTT. The genes are TRBV30 and TRBJ2-3; D remains unclear. The V gene's germline CDR1 is GTSNPN and CDR2 SVGIG (reference sequence). The CDR3 has 15 residues. V lost 4 bases, J lost 4 bases, and 18 bases lay in between.

The sample holds a few counts of this clonotype. CDR3 coding DNA: TGTGCCAGCAGTGAACTCAGGGCAGGGCACAATGAGCAGTTCTTC. Protein product: CASSELRAGHNEQFF. The chain couples TRBV25-1 to TRBJ2-1, with D possibly being TRBD1 (5 bases). V shed 2 bases and J shed 5 bases, with 13 bases lying between them. Germline V gene sequence: CDR1 MGHDK, CDR2 SYGVNS. The CDR3 loop spans 15 amino acids.

The chain carries TRBV3-1 and TRBJ1-4; possible D gene TRBD1, 5 bases. Between the trimmed V and J ends, which lost 0 bases and 2 bases, there was a span of 10 bases. The V gene's germline CDR1 is LGHDT and CDR2 YNNKEL (reference sequence). The CDR3 extends over 16 amino acids. CDR3 DNA: TGTGCCAGCAGCCAAGAATGGGGGGTGACTAATGAAAAACTGTTTTTT. This sequence encodes CASSQEWGVTNEKLFF.

This clonotype turned up a few times. This sequence joins TRBV4-3 and TRBJ1-1; D is unresolved. The V gene's germline CDR1 is LGHNA and CDR2 YSLEER. The CDR3 is made up of 17 amino acids. V shed 0 bases and J shed 0 bases, with 14 bases lying between them. The CDR3 DNA sequence: TGCGCCAGCAGCCAAGATAGTAGAAGGCAGGTGAACACTGAAGCTTTCTTT. Its protein is CASSQDSRRQVNTEAFF.

This clonotype occurred a few times. This CDR3 reads CASSYSVGGHYGYTF. The CDR3 DNA follows: TGTGCCAGCAGTTATTCGGTCGGGGGTCACTATGGCTACACCTTC. The gene calls are TRBV6-2 or TRBV6-3 and TRBJ1-2; weak D call: TRBD1 (5 bases). V was shortened by 3 bases and J by 3 bases, with 14 bases between the two germline ends. Germline lookup yields CDR1 MNHEY and CDR2 SVGEGT. The CDR3 spans 15 residues.

V is TRBV4-3 and J is TRBJ1-2; D is possibly TRBD1 (6 bases). The germline V and J ends were trimmed by 1 base and 3 bases, with 15 bases remaining between them. This CDR3 is 16 amino acids long. Germline loops: CDR1 LGHNA, CDR2 YSLEER. CDR3 sequence reads: CASSQGGGSRDYGYTF. The CDR3, as DNA: TGCGCCAGCAGCCAAGGGGGGGGCTCTCGAGACTATGGCTACACCTTC.

The sample holds a few counts of this clonotype. J is TRBJ2-1 and V is TRBV20-1, with TRBD2 identical over 7 bases. V lost 0 bases, J lost 4 bases, and 9 bases stayed unmatched. The V gene's germline CDR1 is DFQATT and CDR2 SNEGSKA (reference sequence). The CDR3 covers 16 residues. The CDR3 reads CSARDPGASGYNEQFF. The CDR3, as DNA: TGCAGTGCTAGAGATCCTGGGGCTAGCGGTTACAATGAGCAGTTCTTC.

CDR3 region: CSARQTGNPTDTQYF. The DNA of the CDR3 is TGCAGTGCTAGGCAGACAGGGAACCCCACAGATACGCAGTATTTT. J is TRBJ2-3 and V is TRBV20-1; 7 bases are a match to TRBD1. The CDR3 length is 15 residues. After removal of 3 bases from V and 2 bases from J, the junction contained 8 bases not matched to a gene. Germline CDR1 DFQATT, CDR2 SNEGSKA (reference sequence).

The V gene is TRBV7-6, the J gene TRBJ2-7; D call uncertain. CDR1 and CDR2 from the germline V gene are SGHVS and FNYEAQ. V lost 5 bases and J 5 bases, leaving 13 bases between the germline ends. The CDR3 length is 13 residues. The CDR3 spells CASSPYPGDEQYF. DNA for the CDR3: TGTGCCAGCAGCCCGTACCCTGGGGACGAGCAGTACTTC.

This clonotype was seen just once. The genes are TRBV12-3 or TRBV12-4 and TRBJ1-4; D remains ambiguous. This CDR3 comprises 16 residues. The V end lost 1 base, the J end lost 0 bases, and 9 bases lay between the germline ends. CDR3 sequence: CASSLVDLPTNEKLFF. The CDR3 bases are TGTGCCAGCAGTTTAGTGGACCTACCAACTAATGAAAAACTGTTTTTT.

The chain uses TRBV27 and TRBJ1-1; TRBD1 is a possible D gene (6 bases). Germline CDR1 MNHEY, CDR2 SMNVEV (reference sequence). V lost 4 bases, J lost 5 bases, and 14 bases lay in between. CDR3 length: 14 amino acids. In nucleotides, the CDR3 is TGTGCCAGCAGTTGGACAGCCTCGAGGACTGAAGCTTTCTTT. Its translation is CASSWTASRTEAFF.

The V and J genes are TRBV29-1 and TRBJ2-7, with 9 nucleotides matching TRBD2. Germline CDR1 is SQVTM and CDR2 is ANQGSEA. V trimming: 2 bases; J trimming: 4 bases; junction bases outside the gene matches: 6. The CDR3 is made up of 14 amino acids. As DNA, the CDR3 is TGCAGCGTTGAATGGCGGGAGGGACCTTACGAGCAGTACTTC. It codes for CSVEWREGPYEQYF.

The chain links TRBV28 to TRBJ2-5, with D uncertain. The germline CDR1 and CDR2 sequences are MDHEN and SYDVKM. This CDR3 is 11 amino acids long. Trimming removed 2 bases from V and 7 bases from J, with 5 bases in between. In DNA form, the CDR3 reads TGTGCCAGCAGTTTAAAGGGGACCCAGTACTTC. Protein: CASSLKGTQYF.

This clonotype was seen a handful of times. The V and J genes are TRBV12-3 or TRBV12-4 and TRBJ2-1; D unclear. This CDR3 comprises 12 residues. The ends were cut back, 5 bases at V and 7 bases at J, with 9 bases in the middle. The DNA for the CDR3 is TGTGCCAGCAGTGCCGAAGGGAATGAGCAGTTCTTC. Its protein product is CASSAEGNEQFF.